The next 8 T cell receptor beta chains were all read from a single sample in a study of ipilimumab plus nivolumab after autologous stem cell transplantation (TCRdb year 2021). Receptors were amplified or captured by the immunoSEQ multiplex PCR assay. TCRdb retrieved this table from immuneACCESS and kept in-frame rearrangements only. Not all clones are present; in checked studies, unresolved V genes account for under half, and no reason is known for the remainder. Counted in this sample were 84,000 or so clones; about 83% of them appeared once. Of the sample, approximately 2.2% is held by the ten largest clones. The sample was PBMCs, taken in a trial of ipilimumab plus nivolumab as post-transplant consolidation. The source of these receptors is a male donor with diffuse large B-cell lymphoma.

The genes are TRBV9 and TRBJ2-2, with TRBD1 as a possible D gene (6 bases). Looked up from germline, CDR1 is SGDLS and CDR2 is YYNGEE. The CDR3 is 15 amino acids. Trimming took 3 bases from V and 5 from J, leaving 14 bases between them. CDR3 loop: CASSEGPRGTGELFF. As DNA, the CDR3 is TGTGCCAGCAGCGAGGGACCTAGGGGGACCGGGGAGCTGTTTTTT.

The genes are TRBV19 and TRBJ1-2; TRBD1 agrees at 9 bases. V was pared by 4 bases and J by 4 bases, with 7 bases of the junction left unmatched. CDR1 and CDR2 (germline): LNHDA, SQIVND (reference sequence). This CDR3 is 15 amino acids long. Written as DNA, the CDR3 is TGTGCCAGTAGTAGTACAGGGGGCCGCGGCTATGGCTACACCTTC. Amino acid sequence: CASSSTGGRGYGYTF. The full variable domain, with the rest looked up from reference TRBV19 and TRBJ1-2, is DGGITQSPKYLFRKEGQNVTLSCEQNLNHDAMYWYRQDPGQGLRLIYYSQIVNDFQKGDIAEGYSVSREKKESFPLTVTSAQKNPTAFYLCASSSTGGRGYGYTFGSGTRLTVV.

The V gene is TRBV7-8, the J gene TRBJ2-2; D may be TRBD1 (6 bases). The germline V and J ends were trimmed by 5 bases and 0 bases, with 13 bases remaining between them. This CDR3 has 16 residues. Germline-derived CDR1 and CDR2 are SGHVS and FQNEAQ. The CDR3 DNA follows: TGTGCCAGCAGCCTCCGGACAGTCCCGAACACCGGGGAGCTGTTTTTT. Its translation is CASSLRTVPNTGELFF.

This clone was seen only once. The CDR3 region is CASSERTTNTGELFF. The CDR3 region has the DNA TGTGCCAGCAGTGAACGGACTACGAACACCGGGGAGCTGTTTTTT. The chain employs TRBV6-1 and TRBJ2-2, with D possibly being TRBD2 (6 bases). V lost 2 bases, J lost 0 bases, and 7 bases lay in between. In germline, CDR1 is MNHNS, CDR2 SASEGT. The CDR3 loop spans 15 amino acids.

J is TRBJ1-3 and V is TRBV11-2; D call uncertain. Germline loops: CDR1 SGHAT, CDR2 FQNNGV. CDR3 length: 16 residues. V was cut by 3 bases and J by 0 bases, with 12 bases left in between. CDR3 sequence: CASSFQRPRSGNTIYF. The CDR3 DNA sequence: TGTGCCAGCAGCTTTCAAAGACCTCGCTCTGGAAACACCATATATTTT.

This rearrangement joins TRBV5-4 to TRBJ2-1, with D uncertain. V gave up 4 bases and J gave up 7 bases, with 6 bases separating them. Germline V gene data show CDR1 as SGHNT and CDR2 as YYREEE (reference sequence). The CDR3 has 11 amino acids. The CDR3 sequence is CASSLQNEQFF. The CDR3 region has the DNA TGTGCCAGCAGCCTGCAGAATGAGCAGTTCTTC.

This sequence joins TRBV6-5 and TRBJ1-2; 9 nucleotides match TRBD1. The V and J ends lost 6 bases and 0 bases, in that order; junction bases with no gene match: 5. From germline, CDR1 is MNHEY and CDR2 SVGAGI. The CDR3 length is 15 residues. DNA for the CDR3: TGTGCCAGCAGATCACAGGGGGCCGCTAACTATGGCTACACCTTC. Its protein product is CASRSQGAANYGYTF.

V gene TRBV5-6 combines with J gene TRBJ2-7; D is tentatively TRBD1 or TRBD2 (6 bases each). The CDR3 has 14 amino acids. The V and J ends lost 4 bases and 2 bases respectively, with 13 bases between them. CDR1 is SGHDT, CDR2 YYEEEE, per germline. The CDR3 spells CASSRGTQTYEQYF. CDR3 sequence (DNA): TGTGCCAGCAGCCGCGGGACACAAACCTACGAGCAGTACTTC.